This T cell receptor (beta chain) was sequenced during a study of Graves' ophthalmopathy and Graves' hyperthyroidism. Study summary: Peripheral blood was collected at initial diagnosis, before any treatment.

Amplified TCR beta CDR3 regions were obtained using RNA transcripts as template. HTBI primers served in a first-round RT-PCR, which a second-round multiplex PCR followed. TCRdb itself ran the multiplex PCR reads through MiXCR, one entry per CDR3 protein. The sample has roughly 500,000 distinct CDR3 sequences, around 14% seen once. Presentation of ophthalmopathy in the donors involved moderate-to-severe activity, CAS ≥3, NOSPECS ≥4 and a duration under 3 months. Clinical symptoms, serum thyroxine, TRAb, thyroid ultrasound and orbital computed tomography determined diagnosis. This CDR3 has 16 amino acids. CDR1 and CDR2 from the germline V gene are MNHEY and SVGAGI. Trimming cost V 6 bases and J 7 bases; bases outside gene matches: 15. This clonotype appeared many times.

Input material: blood. The rearrangement links TRBV6-5 to TRBJ1-2; 9 bases align to TRBD1. This TCR came from a woman in her twenties or thirties with Graves' ophthalmopathy. The CDR3 nucleotides read TGTGCCAGCAGCGCCGGGACAGGGTCTTCAATAGGTGGCTACACCTTC. Translating it yields CASSAGTGSSIGGYTF.